This T cell receptor (beta chain) was recovered during a study of breast tumors, draining lymph nodes, adjacent tissues. Study observations and caveats: Tumors had less TCR diversity than lymph nodes, more than nontumor tissue. Compared with basal-like, luminal-like tumors shared significantly more repertoire with nontumor tissue.

On this clonotype itself: Its antigen is still unknown.

TCRdb reprocessed the multiplex PCR reads with MiXCR, giving one entry per CDR3 protein. The data show roughly 32,000 distinct CDR3 sequences, 30% to 45% seen once. The CDR3 is 16 residues long. The germline V gene has CDR1 SGHTA and CDR2 FQGNSA. Between the trimmed V and J ends, which lost 1 base and 2 bases, there was a span of 14 bases. Sequences were obtained from breast tumor tissue. This receptor was taken from a female donor with breast cancer. Some clones in this sample may be carry-over from other donors' samples. The chain joins TRBV7-2 to TRBJ2-5, with D hard to call. CDR3 sequence: CASSLVGRAVQETQYF. The CDR3, as DNA: TGTGCCAGCAGCTTAGTAGGCCGGGCAGTGCAAGAGACCCAGTACTTC.